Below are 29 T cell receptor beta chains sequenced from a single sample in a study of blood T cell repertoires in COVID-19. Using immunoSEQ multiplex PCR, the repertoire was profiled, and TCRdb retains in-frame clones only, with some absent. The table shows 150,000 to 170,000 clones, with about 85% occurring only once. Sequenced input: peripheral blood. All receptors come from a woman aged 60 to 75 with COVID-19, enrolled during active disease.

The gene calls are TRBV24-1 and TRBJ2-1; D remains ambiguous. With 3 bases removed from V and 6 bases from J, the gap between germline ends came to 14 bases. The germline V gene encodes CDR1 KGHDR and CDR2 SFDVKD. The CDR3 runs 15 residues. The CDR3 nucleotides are TGTGCCACCAGTGATCCCGAGGTGTGGGTCAATGAGCAGTTCTTC. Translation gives CATSDPEVWVNEQFF.

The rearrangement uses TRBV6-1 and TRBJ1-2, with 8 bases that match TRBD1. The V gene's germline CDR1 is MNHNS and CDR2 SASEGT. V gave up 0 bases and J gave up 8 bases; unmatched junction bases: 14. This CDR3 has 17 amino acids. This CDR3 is CASSEALGGQAIGGYTF. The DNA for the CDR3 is TGTGCCAGCAGTGAAGCCCTCGGGGGACAGGCGATCGGGGGCTACACCTTC.

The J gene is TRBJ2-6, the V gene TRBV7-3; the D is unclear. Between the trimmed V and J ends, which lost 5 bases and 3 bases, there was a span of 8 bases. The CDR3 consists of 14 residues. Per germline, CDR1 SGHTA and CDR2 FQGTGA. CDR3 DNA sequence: TGTGCCAGCAGCCCAGCAGGTGGGGCCAACGTCCTGACTTTC. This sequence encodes CASSPAGGANVLTF.

The CDR3 reads CASSLVGQGNTEAFF. In DNA form, the CDR3 reads TGCGCCAGCAGCTTGGTAGGGCAGGGTAACACTGAAGCTTTCTTT. This chain connects TRBV5-1 to TRBJ1-1, with D perhaps matching TRBD1 (5 bases). The CDR3 length is 15 residues. V was trimmed by 0 bases and J by 2 bases, leaving 11 bases between them. The germline gives CDR1 SGHRS, CDR2 YFSETQ.

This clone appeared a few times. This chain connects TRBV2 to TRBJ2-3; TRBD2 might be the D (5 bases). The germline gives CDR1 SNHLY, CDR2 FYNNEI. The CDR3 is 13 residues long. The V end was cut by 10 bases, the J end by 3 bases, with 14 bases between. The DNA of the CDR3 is TGTGCCACCTACCGGGATCTGACAGATACGCAGTATTTT. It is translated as CATYRDLTDTQYF.

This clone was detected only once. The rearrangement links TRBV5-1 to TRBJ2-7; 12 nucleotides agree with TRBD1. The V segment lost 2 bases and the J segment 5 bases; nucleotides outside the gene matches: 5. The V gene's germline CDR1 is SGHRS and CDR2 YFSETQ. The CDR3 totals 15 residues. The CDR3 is CASSFIGTGGDEQYF. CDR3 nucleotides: TGCGCCAGCAGCTTCATAGGGACAGGGGGCGACGAGCAGTACTTC.

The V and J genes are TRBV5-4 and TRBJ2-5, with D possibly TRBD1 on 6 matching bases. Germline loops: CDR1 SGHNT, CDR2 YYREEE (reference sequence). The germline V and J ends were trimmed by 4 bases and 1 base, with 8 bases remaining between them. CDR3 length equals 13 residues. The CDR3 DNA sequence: TGTGCCAGCAGCACGGACAGCCAAGAGACCCAGTACTTC. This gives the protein CASSTDSQETQYF.

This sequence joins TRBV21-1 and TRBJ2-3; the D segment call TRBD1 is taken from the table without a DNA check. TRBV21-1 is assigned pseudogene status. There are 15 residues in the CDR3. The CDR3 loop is CASSKGGGRGDTQYF. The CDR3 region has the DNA TGTGCCAGCAGCAAAGGAGGGGGCCGGGGAGATACGCAGTATTTT.

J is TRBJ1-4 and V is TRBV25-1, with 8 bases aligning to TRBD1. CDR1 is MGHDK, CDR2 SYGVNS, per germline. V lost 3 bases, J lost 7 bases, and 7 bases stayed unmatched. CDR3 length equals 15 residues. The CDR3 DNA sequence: TGTGCCAGCAGTGATCAGGGGGCCGGACGTGAAAAACTGTTTTTT. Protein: CASSDQGAGREKLFF.

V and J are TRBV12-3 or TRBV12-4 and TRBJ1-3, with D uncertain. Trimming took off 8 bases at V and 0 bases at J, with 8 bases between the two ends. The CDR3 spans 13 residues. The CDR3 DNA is TGTGCCAGCGATACGGGCTCTGGAAACACCATATATTTT. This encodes CASDTGSGNTIYF.

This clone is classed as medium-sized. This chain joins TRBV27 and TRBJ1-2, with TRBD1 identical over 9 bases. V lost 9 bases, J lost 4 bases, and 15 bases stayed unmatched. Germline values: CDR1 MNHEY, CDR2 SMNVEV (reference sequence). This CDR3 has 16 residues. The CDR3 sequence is CASQLSGQGMSYGYTF. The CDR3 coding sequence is TGTGCCAGTCAATTGTCGGGACAGGGAATGAGCTATGGCTACACCTTC.

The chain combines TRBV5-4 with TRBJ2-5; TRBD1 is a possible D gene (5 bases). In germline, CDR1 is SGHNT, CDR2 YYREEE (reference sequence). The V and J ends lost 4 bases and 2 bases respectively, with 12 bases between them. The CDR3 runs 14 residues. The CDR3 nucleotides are TGTGCCAGCAGCCCAGGGAAAGAGCAAGAGACCCAGTACTTC. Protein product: CASSPGKEQETQYF. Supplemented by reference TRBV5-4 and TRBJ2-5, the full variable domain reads ETGVTQSPTHLIKTRGQQVTLRCSSQSGHNTVSWYQQALGQGPQFIFQYYREEENGRGNFPPRFSGLQFPNYSSELNVNALELDDSALYLCASSPGKEQETQYFGPGTRLLVL.

The chain's CDR3 is CASSFGTVHQETQYF. The CDR3 coding sequence is TGTGCCAGCAGCTTTGGTACAGTACACCAAGAGACCCAGTACTTC. The V call is TRBV11-3, the J call TRBJ2-5; unclear D gene. V gave up 3 bases and J gave up 0 bases, with 11 bases separating them. The length of the CDR3 is 15 residues. CDR1 and CDR2 (germline): SGHNT, YENEEA. Full variable domain (missing parts from reference TRBV11-3 and TRBJ2-5): EAGVVQSPRYKIIEKKQPVAFWCNPISGHNTLYWYLQNLGQGPELLIRYENEEAVDDSQLPKDRFSAERLKGVDSTLKIQPAELGDSAVYLCASSFGTVHQETQYFGPGTRLLVL.

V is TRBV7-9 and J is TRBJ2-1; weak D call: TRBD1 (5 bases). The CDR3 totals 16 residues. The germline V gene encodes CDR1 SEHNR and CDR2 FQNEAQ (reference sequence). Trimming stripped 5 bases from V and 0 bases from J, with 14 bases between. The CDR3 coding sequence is TGTGCCAGCAGCCAACCCCGACAGACCTCCTACAATGAGCAGTTCTTC. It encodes CASSQPRQTSYNEQFF.

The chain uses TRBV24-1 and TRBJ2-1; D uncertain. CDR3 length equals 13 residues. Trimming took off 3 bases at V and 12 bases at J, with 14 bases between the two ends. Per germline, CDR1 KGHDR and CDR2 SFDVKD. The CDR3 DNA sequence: TGTGCCACCAGTGATGGAGTCTTCGGTGGGCAGTTCTTC. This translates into CATSDGVFGGQFF.

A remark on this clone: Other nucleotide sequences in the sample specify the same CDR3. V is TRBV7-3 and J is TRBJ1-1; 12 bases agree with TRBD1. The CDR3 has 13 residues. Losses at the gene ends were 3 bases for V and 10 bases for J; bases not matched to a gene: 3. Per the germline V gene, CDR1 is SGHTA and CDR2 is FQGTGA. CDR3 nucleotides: TGTGCCAGCAGCTTGGGACAGGGGGCGCGAGCTTTCTTT. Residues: CASSLGQGARAFF.

CDR3 in DNA: TGTGCCAGCAGCCCCTCCCCCTCTGGAAACACCATATATTTT. Amino acids: CASSPSPSGNTIYF. V and J are TRBV7-3 and TRBJ1-3; no clear D gene. The CDR3 runs 14 residues. CDR1 is SGHTA, CDR2 FQGTGA, per germline. V was shortened by 5 bases and J by 0 bases, with 8 bases between the two germline ends.

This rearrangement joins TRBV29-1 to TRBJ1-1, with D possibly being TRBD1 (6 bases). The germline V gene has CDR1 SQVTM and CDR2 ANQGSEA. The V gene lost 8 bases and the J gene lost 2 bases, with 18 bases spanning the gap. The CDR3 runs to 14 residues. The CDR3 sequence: CSTGGGLANTEAFF. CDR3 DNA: TGCAGCACCGGGGGGGGCCTCGCAAACACTGAAGCTTTCTTT. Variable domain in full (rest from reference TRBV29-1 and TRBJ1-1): SAVISQKPSRDICQRGTSLTIQCQVDSQVTMMFWYRQQPGQSLTLIATANQGSEATYESGFVIDKFPISRPNLTFSTLTVSNMSPEDSSIYLCSTGGGLANTEAFFGQGTRLTVV.

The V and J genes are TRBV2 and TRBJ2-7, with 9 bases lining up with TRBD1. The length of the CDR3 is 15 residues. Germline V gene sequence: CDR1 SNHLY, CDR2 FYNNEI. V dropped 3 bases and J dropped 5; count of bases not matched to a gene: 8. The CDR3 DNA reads TGTGCCAGCAGTGAGTCCGGGACAGGGTACGACGAGCAGTACTTC. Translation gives CASSESGTGYDEQYF.

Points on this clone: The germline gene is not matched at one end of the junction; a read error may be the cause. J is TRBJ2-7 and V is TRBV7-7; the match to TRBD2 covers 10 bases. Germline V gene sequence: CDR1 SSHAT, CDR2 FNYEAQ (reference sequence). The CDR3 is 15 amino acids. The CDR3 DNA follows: TGTGCTAGCAGCCCCTTAGCGGGAGGCTCCTACGAGCAGTACTTC. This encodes CASSPLAGGSYEQYF.

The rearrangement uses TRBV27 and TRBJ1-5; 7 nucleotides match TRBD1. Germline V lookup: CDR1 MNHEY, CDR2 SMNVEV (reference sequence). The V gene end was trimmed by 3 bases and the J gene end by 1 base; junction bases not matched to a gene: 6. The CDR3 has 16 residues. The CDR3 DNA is TGTGCCAGCAGTTTCACAGGGGCCCCAAGCAATCAGCCCCAGCATTTT. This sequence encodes CASSFTGAPSNQPQHF.

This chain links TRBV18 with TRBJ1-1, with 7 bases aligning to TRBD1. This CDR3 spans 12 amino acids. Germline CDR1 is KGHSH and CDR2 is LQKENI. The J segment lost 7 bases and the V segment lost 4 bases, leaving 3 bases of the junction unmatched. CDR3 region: CASSRQGSEAFF. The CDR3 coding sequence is TGTGCCAGCTCACGACAGGGTAGTGAAGCTTTCTTT.

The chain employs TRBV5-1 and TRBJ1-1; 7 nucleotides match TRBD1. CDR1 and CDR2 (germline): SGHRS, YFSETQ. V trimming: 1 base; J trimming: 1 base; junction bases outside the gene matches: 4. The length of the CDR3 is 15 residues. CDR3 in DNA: TGCGCCAGCAGCTTGATAAGGGGGCAGAACACTGAAGCTTTCTTT. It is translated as CASSLIRGQNTEAFF.

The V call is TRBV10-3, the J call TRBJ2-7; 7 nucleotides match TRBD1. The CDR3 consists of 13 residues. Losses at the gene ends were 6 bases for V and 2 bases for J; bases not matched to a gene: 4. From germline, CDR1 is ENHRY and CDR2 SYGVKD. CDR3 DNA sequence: TGTGCCATCAGCACACAGGGGACCTACGAGCAGTACTTC. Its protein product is CAISTQGTYEQYF.

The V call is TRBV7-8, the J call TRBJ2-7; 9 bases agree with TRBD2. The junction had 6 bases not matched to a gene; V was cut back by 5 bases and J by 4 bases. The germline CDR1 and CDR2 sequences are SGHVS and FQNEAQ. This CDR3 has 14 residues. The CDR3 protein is CASSISGSRYEQYF. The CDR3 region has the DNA TGTGCCAGCAGCATTAGCGGGAGTCGGTACGAGCAGTACTTC.

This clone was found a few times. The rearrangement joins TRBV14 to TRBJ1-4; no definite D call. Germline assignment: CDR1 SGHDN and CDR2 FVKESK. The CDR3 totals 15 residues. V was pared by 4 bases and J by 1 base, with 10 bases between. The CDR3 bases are TGTGCCAGCAGCCGAAACAGAGTAACTAATGAAAAACTGTTTTTT. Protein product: CASSRNRVTNEKLFF.

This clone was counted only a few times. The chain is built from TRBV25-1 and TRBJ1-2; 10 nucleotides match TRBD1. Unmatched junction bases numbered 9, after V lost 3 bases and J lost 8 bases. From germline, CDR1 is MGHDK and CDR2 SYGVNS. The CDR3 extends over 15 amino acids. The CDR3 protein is CASSEGLRTGGGYTF. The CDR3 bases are TGTGCCAGCAGTGAGGGGTTAAGGACAGGGGGAGGCTACACCTTC.

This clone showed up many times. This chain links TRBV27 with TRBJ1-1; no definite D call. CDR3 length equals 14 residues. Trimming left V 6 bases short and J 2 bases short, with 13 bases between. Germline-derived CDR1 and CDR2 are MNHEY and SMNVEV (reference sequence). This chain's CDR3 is CASSLWADNTEAFF. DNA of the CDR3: TGTGCCAGCAGCTTGTGGGCAGACAACACTGAAGCTTTCTTT.

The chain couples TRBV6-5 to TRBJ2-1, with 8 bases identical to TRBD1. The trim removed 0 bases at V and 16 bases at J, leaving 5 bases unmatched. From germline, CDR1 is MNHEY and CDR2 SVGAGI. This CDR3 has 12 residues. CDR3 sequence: CASSYSTGESFF. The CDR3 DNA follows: TGTGCCAGCAGTTACTCGACAGGGGAAAGCTTCTTC.